This paragraph covers one T cell receptor (beta chain) sequence. The target antigen is unknown. Germline CDR1 reads LGHNA; CDR2 reads YSLEER. The ends lost 6 bases at V and 0 bases at J; junction bases unmatched: 12. CDR3 length equals 18 residues. The data are from a study of T cell clonotyping in hematopoietic cell transplantation. The overall study: Recipients' pretransplant samples followed cytoreduction. Study-wide results and caveats: CD4 and CD8 repertoire contributions could not be separated without sorting.

Time point specified: recipient sample about 28 days before transplant, after cytoreduction. Libraries were prepared by immunoSEQ multiplex PCR; TCRdb keeps only in-frame clonotypes and omits some of them. The repertoire holds some 27,000 clones, with 82% as singletons. The source of this sequence is a man aged 40-50 years with acute myeloid leukemia. Some clones in this sample may be carry-over from other donors' samples. The V and J genes are TRBV4-3 and TRBJ2-2, with 8 bases identical to TRBD1. Here the sequenced sample was peripheral blood mononuclear cells, taken before stem cell transplant. The CDR3 loop is CASRQPGGQGTNTGELFF. The CDR3 DNA sequence: TGCGCCAGCAGACAGCCCGGTGGACAGGGAACGAACACCGGGGAGCTGTTTTTT.